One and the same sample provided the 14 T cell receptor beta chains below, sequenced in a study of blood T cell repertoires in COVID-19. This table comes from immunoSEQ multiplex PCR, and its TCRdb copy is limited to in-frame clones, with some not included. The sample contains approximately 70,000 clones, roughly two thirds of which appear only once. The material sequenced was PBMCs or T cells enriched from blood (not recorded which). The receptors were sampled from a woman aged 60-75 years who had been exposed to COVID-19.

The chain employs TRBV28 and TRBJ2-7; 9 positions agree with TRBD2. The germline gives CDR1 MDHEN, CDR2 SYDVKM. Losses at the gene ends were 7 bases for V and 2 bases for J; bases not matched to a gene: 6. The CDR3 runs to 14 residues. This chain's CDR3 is CASTVRTSAYEQYF. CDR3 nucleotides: TGTGCCAGCACAGTTCGGACTAGCGCCTACGAGCAGTACTTC.

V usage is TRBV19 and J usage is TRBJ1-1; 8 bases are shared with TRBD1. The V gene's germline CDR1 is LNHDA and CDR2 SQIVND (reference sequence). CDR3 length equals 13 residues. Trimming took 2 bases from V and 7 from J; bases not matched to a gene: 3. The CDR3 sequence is CASSIQGAVEAFF. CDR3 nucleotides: TGTGCCAGTAGTATACAGGGGGCGGTTGAAGCTTTCTTT.

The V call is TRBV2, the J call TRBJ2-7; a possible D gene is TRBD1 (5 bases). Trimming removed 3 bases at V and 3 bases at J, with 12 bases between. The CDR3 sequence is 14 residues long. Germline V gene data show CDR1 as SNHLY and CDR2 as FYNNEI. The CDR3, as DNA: TGTGCCAGCAGTGAGCAGGGTTTAGGCTACGAGCAGTACTTC. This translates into CASSEQGLGYEQYF.

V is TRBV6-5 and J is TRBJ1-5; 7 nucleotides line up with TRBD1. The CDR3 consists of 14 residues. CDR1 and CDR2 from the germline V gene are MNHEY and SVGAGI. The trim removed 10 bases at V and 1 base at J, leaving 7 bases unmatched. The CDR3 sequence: CATHRGQSNQPQHF. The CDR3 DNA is TGTGCCACCCACAGGGGCCAAAGCAATCAGCCCCAGCATTTT.

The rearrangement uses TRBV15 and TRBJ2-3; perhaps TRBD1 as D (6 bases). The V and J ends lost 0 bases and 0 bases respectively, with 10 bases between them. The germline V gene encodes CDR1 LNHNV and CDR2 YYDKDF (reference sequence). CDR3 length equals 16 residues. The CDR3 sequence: CATSRDRDRSTDTQYF. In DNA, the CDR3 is TGTGCCACCAGCAGAGATCGCGACAGGAGCACAGATACGCAGTATTTT.

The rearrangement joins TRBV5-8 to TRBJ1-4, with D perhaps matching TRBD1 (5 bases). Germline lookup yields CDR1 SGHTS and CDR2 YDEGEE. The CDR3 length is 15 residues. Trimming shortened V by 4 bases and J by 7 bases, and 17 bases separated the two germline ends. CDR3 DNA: TGTGCCAGCAGCCCAAGAGGACAACGGAGTGAAAAACTGTTTTTT. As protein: CASSPRGQRSEKLFF.

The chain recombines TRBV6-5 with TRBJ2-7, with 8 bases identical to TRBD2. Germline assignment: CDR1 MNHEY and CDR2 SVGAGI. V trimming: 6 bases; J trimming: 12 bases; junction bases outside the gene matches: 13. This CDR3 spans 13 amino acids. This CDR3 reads CASSQPGSGSMYF. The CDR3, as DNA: TGTGCCAGCAGCCAGCCCGGGAGCGGGAGCATGTACTTC.

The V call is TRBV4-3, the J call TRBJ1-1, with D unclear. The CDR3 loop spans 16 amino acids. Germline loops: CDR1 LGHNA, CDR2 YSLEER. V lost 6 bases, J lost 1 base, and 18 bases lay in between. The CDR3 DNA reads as TGCGCCAGCAGATCTAAGGCGGCTGCTACGAACACTGAAGCTTTCTTT. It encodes CASRSKAAATNTEAFF.

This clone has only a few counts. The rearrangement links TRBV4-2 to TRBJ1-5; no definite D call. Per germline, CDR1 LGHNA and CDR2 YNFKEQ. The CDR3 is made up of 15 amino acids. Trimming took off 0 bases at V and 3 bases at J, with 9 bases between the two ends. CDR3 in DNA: TGTGCCAGCAGCCAAGAAAGCCAGGACAATCAGCCCCAGCATTTT. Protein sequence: CASSQESQDNQPQHF.

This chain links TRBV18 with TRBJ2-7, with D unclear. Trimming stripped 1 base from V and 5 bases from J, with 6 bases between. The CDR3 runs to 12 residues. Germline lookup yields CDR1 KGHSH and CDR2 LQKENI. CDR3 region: CASSPLGDEQYF. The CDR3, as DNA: TGTGCCAGCTCACCACTCGGAGACGAGCAGTACTTC.

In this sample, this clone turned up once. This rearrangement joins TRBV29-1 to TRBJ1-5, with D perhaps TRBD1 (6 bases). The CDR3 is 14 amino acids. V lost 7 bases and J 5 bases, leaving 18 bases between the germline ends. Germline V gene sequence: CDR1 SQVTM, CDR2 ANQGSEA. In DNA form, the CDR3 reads TGCAGCGCCCCCTTTCTAGGGACACATCAGCCCCAGCATTTT. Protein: CSAPFLGTHQPQHF.

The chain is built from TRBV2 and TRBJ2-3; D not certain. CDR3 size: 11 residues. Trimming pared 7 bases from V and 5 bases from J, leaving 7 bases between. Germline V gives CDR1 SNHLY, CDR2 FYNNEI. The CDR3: CASMSLDTQYF. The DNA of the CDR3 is TGTGCCAGCATGTCGTTAGATACGCAGTATTTT.

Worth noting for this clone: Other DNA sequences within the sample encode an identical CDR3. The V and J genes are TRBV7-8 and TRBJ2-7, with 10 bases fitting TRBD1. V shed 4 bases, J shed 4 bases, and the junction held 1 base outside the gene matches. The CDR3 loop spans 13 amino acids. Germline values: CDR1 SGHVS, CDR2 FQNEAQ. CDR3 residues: CASSWGQGYEQYF. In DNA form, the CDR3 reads TGTGCCAGCAGCTGGGGACAGGGGTACGAGCAGTACTTC.

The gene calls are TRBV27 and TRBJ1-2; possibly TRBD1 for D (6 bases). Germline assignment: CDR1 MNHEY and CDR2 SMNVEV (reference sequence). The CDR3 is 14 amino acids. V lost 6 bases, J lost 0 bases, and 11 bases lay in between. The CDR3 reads CASRRTVTNYGYTF. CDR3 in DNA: TGTGCCAGCAGACGGACAGTTACTAACTATGGCTACACCTTC.